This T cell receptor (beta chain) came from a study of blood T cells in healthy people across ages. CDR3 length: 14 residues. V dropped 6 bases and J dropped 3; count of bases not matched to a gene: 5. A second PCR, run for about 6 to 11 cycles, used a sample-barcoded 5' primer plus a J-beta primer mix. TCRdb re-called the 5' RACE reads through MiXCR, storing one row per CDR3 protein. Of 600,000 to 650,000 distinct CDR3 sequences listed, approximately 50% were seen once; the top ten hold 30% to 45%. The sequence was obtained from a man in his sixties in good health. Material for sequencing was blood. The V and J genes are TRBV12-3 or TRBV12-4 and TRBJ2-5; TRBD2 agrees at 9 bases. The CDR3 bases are TGTGCCAGCAGGAGGGTAGCGGGGGAAGAGACCCAGTACTTC. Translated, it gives CASRRVAGEETQYF.